Sequencing of this TCR beta chain was carried out in a study of breast tumors, draining lymph nodes, adjacent tissues. Whole-study results and caveats: Tumor repertoires ranked between lymph nodes and nontumor tissue in diversity, with V and J gene preferences. Data only fit, rather than demonstrated, lymph node origin of most tumor T cells.

TCRdb passed the multiplex PCR reads through MiXCR, listing each CDR3 protein once. The data contain tens of thousands of distinct CDR3 sequences, under 30% of them singletons. Germline lookup yields CDR1 DFQATT and CDR2 SNEGSKA (reference sequence). CDR3 length: 15 amino acids. V was cut by 1 base and J by 3 bases, with 16 bases left in between. This clonotype came up many times. No antigen is known for it. This receptor was identified in a female donor with breast cancer. Some clones in this sample may be carry-over from other donors' samples. This sequence joins TRBV20-1 and TRBJ2-7; no definite D call. The material sequenced was breast tumor tissue. This CDR3 is CSARGVDKNLYEQYF. The CDR3 nucleotides are TGCAGTGCTAGAGGGGTAGACAAAAACCTCTACGAGCAGTACTTC.